Below, one TCR beta chain is given with its context. Its antigen is as yet unknown. The data were taken from a study of cytomegalovirus exposure and HLA in healthy donors. The PCR employed 60 Vbeta primers together with 13 Jbeta primers. The data were produced by immunoSEQ multiplex PCR, yet TCRdb's version contains in-frame clones alone and is incomplete. The table includes more than 80,000 clones, 71% detected once. The germline CDR1 and CDR2 sequences are LNHDA and SQIVND (reference sequence). Deletions cut 6 bases from V and 4 bases from J, with 15 bases between. CDR3 size: 15 residues. Study results and caveats: Per published reports, the classifier diagnosed cytomegalovirus status with high specificity and sensitivity.

Source material: PBMCs. The chain uses TRBV19 and TRBJ1-4, with D possibly matching TRBD1 (6 bases). This TCR was recovered from a female donor in good health and CMV-seronegative. The CDR3 coding sequence is TGTGCCAGTAGCCTTCGGGGACAACTTAATGAAAAACTGTTTTTT. This codes for CASSLRGQLNEKLFF.